The 7 T cell receptor beta chains in this list originate from one sample, sequenced in a study of spatial heterogeneity in lung cancer (dated 2019 in TCRdb). According to the study, the label for this sample's time point signals: blood at routine non-recurrence follow-up after resection. Receptor libraries were prepared by 5' RACE. Sequencing was carried out with a NextSeq 500. TCRdb reanalyzed the raw reads on its own, using fastp at Q25 for trimming and MiXCR for clone calling, and kept in-frame beta chains. Identical CDR3 proteins give one entry, which carries the most common genes and DNA. The table for this sample lists 95,000 to 120,000 distinct CDR3 sequences; 9.5% to 14% of them were counted only once. The ten top clones hold more than 20% of the sample. The material sequenced was PBMCs, taken at follow-up. These TCRs come from a female donor with early-stage non-small cell lung cancer.

In its sample, this clonotype was seen a few times. The chain uses TRBV29-1 and TRBJ2-3; 7 bases agree with TRBD1. The V and J ends lost 1 base and 1 base, in that order; junction bases with no gene match: 2. CDR1 and CDR2 (germline): SQVTM, ANQGSEA. The CDR3 spans 14 residues. CDR3 DNA: TGCAGCGTTGAAGCCGGACAGGGCACAGATACGCAGTATTTT. It codes for CSVEAGQGTDTQYF.

This clonotype has just a few counts. This sequence joins TRBV29-1 and TRBJ2-1, with D perhaps TRBD1 (6 bases). The CDR3 length is 13 residues. The germline V gene encodes CDR1 SQVTM and CDR2 ANQGSEA. Between the trimmed V and J ends, which lost 3 bases and 7 bases, there was a span of 13 bases. CDR3 region: CSVEQGPDNEQFF. The CDR3, as DNA: TGCAGCGTTGAGCAGGGGCCGGATAATGAGCAGTTCTTC.

This clonotype came up a few times. The rearrangement links TRBV27 to TRBJ2-1, with D possibly being TRBD1 (6 bases). CDR3 size: 12 residues. V lost 5 bases and J 8 bases, leaving 10 bases between the germline ends. The germline V gene encodes CDR1 MNHEY and CDR2 SMNVEV (reference sequence). Here the CDR3 DNA reads TGTGCCAGCAGTCCTTACAGGGATGAGCAGTTCTTC. As protein: CASSPYRDEQFF.

The gene calls are TRBV19 and TRBJ1-2, with 8 bases that match TRBD1. The V gene end was trimmed by 3 bases and the J gene end by 3 bases; junction bases not matched to a gene: 6. CDR3 size: 15 residues. Germline CDR1 is LNHDA and CDR2 is SQIVND (reference sequence). CDR3 amino acids: CASSMPTGDYYGYTF. The CDR3 DNA reads as TGTGCCAGTAGTATGCCGACAGGGGACTACTATGGCTACACCTTC.

The chain couples TRBV7-2 to TRBJ1-1; 7 bases match TRBD1. The junction had 3 bases not matched to a gene; V was cut back by 5 bases and J by 0 bases. CDR3 length equals 14 residues. The germline CDR1 and CDR2 sequences are SGHTA and FQGNSA. The CDR3 DNA follows: TGTGCCAGCAGCACAGGGGCCTTGAACACTGAAGCTTTCTTT. Translation gives CASSTGALNTEAFF.

This clonotype was found many times. V is TRBV7-2 and J is TRBJ2-2; 10 nucleotides align to TRBD2. J gave up 7 bases and V 4 bases, and 6 bases lay outside the gene matches. This CDR3 is 15 amino acids long. Germline lookup yields CDR1 SGHTA and CDR2 FQGNSA. In DNA form, the CDR3 reads TGTGCCAGCAGCTCCTCTAGCGGGAGTGGCGGGGAGCTGTTTTTT. As protein: CASSSSSGSGGELFF.

This clonotype came up once. J is TRBJ2-1 and V is TRBV19, with 8 bases aligning to TRBD2. The CDR3 runs to 14 residues. V lost 6 bases, J lost 4 bases, and 5 bases stayed unmatched. Germline assignment: CDR1 LNHDA and CDR2 SQIVND (reference sequence). CDR3 coding DNA: TGTGCCAGTAGGGGACTAGGGGTTTACAATGAGCAGTTCTTC. Translated: CASRGLGVYNEQFF. The variable domain in full, with the rest retrieved from reference TRBV19 and TRBJ2-1, is DGGITQSPKYLFRKEGQNVTLSCEQNLNHDAMYWYRQDPGQGLRLIYYSQIVNDFQKGDIAEGYSVSREKKESFPLTVTSAQKNPTAFYLCASRGLGVYNEQFFGPGTRLTVL.